The rows below give T cell receptor beta chains drawn from one sample of a study of T cells in Graves' hyperthyroidism and ophthalmopathy. TCRdb analysed the multiplex PCR reads with MiXCR anew, one entry per CDR3 protein. This sample has about 420,000 distinct CDR3 sequences, with roughly 15% found just once. The source material was blood. The receptors were sampled from a woman between 18 and 30 years old with Graves' hyperthyroidism. The CDR3 runs from the conserved cysteine through the conserved F or W. The order of the fields is V gene, clone size, D gene, J gene, CDR3 protein, CDR3 DNA. The D gene is left open where the match is weak. A clone size is listed for some rows: how often the clone was seen (once, few, many), or a class if it is expanded.

>TRBV14|few|.|TRBJ1-1
CASSHRQTNTEAFF
TGTGCCAGCAGCCATCGACAGACGAACACTGAAGCTTTCTTT
>TRBV9|.|.|TRBJ2-1
CASSPVGGALYSYNEQFF
TGTGCCAGCAGCCCAGTTGGGGGAGCACTTTACTCCTACAATGAGCAGTTCTTC
>TRBV4-2|few|TRBD1|TRBJ1-2
CASSQTDRPGAGYTF
TGTGCCAGCAGCCAAACGGACAGGCCCGGGGCTGGCTACACCTTC
>TRBV19|many|TRBD1|TRBJ1-5
CASSPGTGGSQPQHF
TGTGCCAGTAGTCCCGGGACAGGGGGAAGTCAGCCCCAGCATTTT
>TRBV18|many|.|TRBJ2-1
CASSPPWQNNEQFF
TGTGCCAGCTCACCACCGTGGCAGAACAATGAGCAGTTCTTC
>TRBV4-1|few|.|TRBJ2-1
CASSQSPPIINYNEQFF
TGCGCCAGCAGCCAAAGTCCGCCCATAATTAACTACAATGAGCAGTTCTTC
>TRBV19|.|.|TRBJ1-3
CASSIGSSGNTIYF
TGTGCCAGTAGTATTGGCAGCTCTGGAAACACCATATATTTT
>TRBV5-6|.|TRBD1|TRBJ1-3
CASSWIDRDSGNTIYF
TGTGCCAGCAGCTGGATTGACAGGGACTCTGGAAACACCATATATTTT
>TRBV12-3/TRBV12-4|few|.|TRBJ1-1
CASSLVSLNTEAFF
TGTGCCAGCAGTTTGGTCAGTCTTAACACTGAAGCTTTCTTT
>TRBV29-1|many|.|TRBJ1-1
CSVELVTEAFF
TGCAGCGTTGAGTTGGTGACTGAAGCTTTCTTT
>TRBV6-5|.|TRBD1|TRBJ2-2
CASSYSTTGDTGELFF
TGTGCCAGCAGTTACTCGACCACAGGGGACACCGGGGAGCTGTTTTTT
>TRBV12-3/TRBV12-4|many|.|TRBJ2-2
CASSFRQDTGELFF
TGTGCCAGCAGTTTTAGACAGGACACCGGGGAGCTGTTTTTT
>TRBV11-2|many|.|TRBJ1-1
CASGGTNTEAFF
TGTGCCAGCGGGGGGACGAACACTGAAGCTTTCTTT
>TRBV6-1|many|.|TRBJ1-5
CASSVGEGNQPQHF
TGTGCCAGCAGTGTAGGGGAAGGAAATCAGCCCCAGCATTTT
>TRBV5-1|few|TRBD2|TRBJ2-5
CASSAGTSGRAHPETQYF
TGCGCCAGCAGCGCCGGGACTAGCGGGAGGGCCCACCCAGAGACCCAGTACTTC
>TRBV6-1|many|TRBD1|TRBJ1-4
CASIRGSGEKLFF
TGTGCCAGCATCAGGGGGTCTGGTGAAAAACTGTTTTTT
>TRBV10-3|many|TRBD2|TRBJ2-1
CAISEGLAYNEQFF
TGTGCCATCAGTGAGGGACTAGCCTACAATGAGCAGTTCTTC
>TRBV20-1|.|TRBD2|TRBJ2-6
CSAEPGLHSGANVLTF
TGCAGTGCTGAACCGGGACTACACTCTGGGGCCAACGTCCTGACTTTC
>TRBV29-1|few|TRBD1|TRBJ2-7
CSGGTDDEQYF
TGCAGCGGGGGGACAGACGACGAGCAGTACTTC
>TRBV30|.|.|TRBJ2-7
CAWSGTHSYEQYF
TGTGCCTGGAGTGGGACCCACTCCTACGAGCAGTACTTC
>TRBV11-2|many|TRBD2|TRBJ2-1
CASSSNLAVAGPYNEQFF
TGTGCCAGCAGCTCGAACCTCGCTGTAGCGGGTCCCTACAATGAGCAGTTCTTC
>TRBV20-1|many|TRBD2|TRBJ2-3
CSASGVASGKDTQYF
TGCAGTGCTAGTGGGGTGGCTAGCGGGAAAGATACGCAGTATTTT
>TRBV4-1|many|TRBD1|TRBJ2-1
CASSQHPRDSSFLPYNEQFF
TGCGCCAGCAGCCAGCACCCCCGGGACAGTAGTTTTTTACCCTACAATGAGCAGTTCTTC
>TRBV20-1|.|TRBD2|TRBJ2-7
CSARTPGSGKSDEQYF
TGCAGTGCCAGGACACCCGGCAGCGGGAAGTCGGACGAGCAGTACTTC
>TRBV15|many|.|TRBJ2-5
CATSRTRGSYGGTQYF
TGTGCCACCAGCAGGACCCGGGGCTCGTACGGTGGGACCCAGTACTTC
>TRBV4-2|.|.|TRBJ2-1
CASSQDPGDNEQFF
TGTGCCAGCAGCCAAGATCCGGGAGACAATGAGCAGTTCTTC
>TRBV28|many|.|TRBJ1-3
CASSFGTRSSGNTIYF
TGTGCCAGCAGTTTCGGGACCCGGTCCTCTGGAAACACCATATATTTT
>TRBV12-3/TRBV12-4|many|.|TRBJ1-4
CATTGAAEKLFF
TGTGCCACCACCGGGGCCGCTGAAAAACTGTTTTTT
>TRBV10-3|.|.|TRBJ2-7
CAIKGDSGSYEQYF
TGTGCCATCAAGGGGGACTCGGGCTCCTACGAGCAGTACTTC
>TRBV12-3/TRBV12-4|many|.|TRBJ1-5
CASSFGQPQHF
TGCGCCAGCAGCTTCGGGCAGCCCCAGCATTTT
>TRBV3-1|few|TRBD2|TRBJ2-2
CASSQIGLAGGKNTGELFF
TGTGCCAGCAGCCAGATAGGACTAGCGGGAGGGAAGAACACCGGGGAGCTGTTTTTT
>TRBV2|many|TRBD1|TRBJ1-4
CASRRQGAVNEKLFF
TGTGCCAGCAGACGGCAGGGGGCGGTTAATGAAAAACTGTTTTTT
>TRBV5-4|.|.|TRBJ1-2
CASTRDKIKDGYTF
TGTGCCAGCACCCGGGACAAAATAAAAGATGGCTACACCTTC
>TRBV20-1|many|.|TRBJ2-7
CSARGDQEYF
TGCAGTGCTAGAGGGGATCAGGAGTACTTC
>TRBV7-3|many|TRBD1|TRBJ2-3
CASSPGQGQDTQYF
TGTGCCAGCAGCCCCGGACAGGGGCAAGATACGCAGTATTTT
>TRBV11-2|.|TRBD2|TRBJ2-7
CASSLDYTGTRAYEQYF
TGTGCCAGCAGCTTAGATTACACCGGGACTAGGGCCTACGAGCAGTACTTC
>TRBV11-2|many|TRBD1|TRBJ1-1
CASRTGRDTEAFF
TGTGCCAGCAGGACAGGGAGGGACACTGAAGCTTTCTTT
>TRBV10-2|many|TRBD1|TRBJ2-1
CASSDNRGYNEQFF
TGCGCCAGCAGTGACAACAGGGGGTACAATGAGCAGTTCTTC
>TRBV18|few|.|TRBJ1-5
CASSPSTSGSSNQPQHF
TGTGCCAGCTCACCTTCCACATCAGGCTCTAGCAATCAGCCCCAGCATTTT
>TRBV5-5|many|.|TRBJ2-1
CASSSSLSSYNEQFF
TGTGCCAGCAGCTCCAGCCTTAGCTCCTACAATGAGCAGTTCTTC
>TRBV4-3|.|TRBD1|TRBJ2-1
CASSQVYRGLQFF
TGCGCCAGCAGCCAAGTGTACAGGGGGCTCCAGTTCTTC
>TRBV7-2|many|TRBD2|TRBJ2-7
CASSLASGEIYEQYF
TGTGCCAGCAGCCTAGCCAGCGGGGAAATCTACGAGCAGTACTTC
>TRBV10-1|few|TRBD2|TRBJ2-1
CASSKGLAVNNEQFF
TGCGCCAGCAGTAAGGGACTAGCGGTAAACAATGAGCAGTTCTTC
>TRBV12-3/TRBV12-4|many|.|TRBJ2-1
CATKPGLGNNEQFF
TGTGCCACTAAGCCGGGACTGGGGAACAATGAGCAGTTCTTC
>TRBV12-3/TRBV12-4|many|.|TRBJ1-5
CASSLWESGQPQHF
TGTGCCAGCAGTTTATGGGAGTCCGGTCAGCCCCAGCATTTT
>TRBV7-9|few|.|TRBJ1-4
CASSFGLNEKLFF
TGTGCCAGCAGCTTTGGGTTAAATGAAAAACTGTTTTTT
>TRBV2|many|TRBD2|TRBJ2-1
CASSEIAGGRDEQFF
TGTGCCAGCAGTGAAATAGCGGGAGGGCGGGATGAGCAGTTCTTC
>TRBV7-9|many|TRBD2|TRBJ2-1
CASSPTRLAGGGNEQFF
TGTGCCAGCAGCCCGACCAGACTAGCGGGAGGGGGCAATGAGCAGTTCTTC
>TRBV12-3/TRBV12-4|many|.|TRBJ1-2
CASSGRPGYGYTF
TGTGCCAGCAGTGGGCGGCCCGGCTATGGCTACACCTTC
>TRBV6-2/TRBV6-3|many|TRBD1|TRBJ2-1
CASSYRDRDHNEQFF
TGTGCCAGCAGTTACCGGGACAGGGACCACAATGAGCAGTTCTTC
>TRBV7-2|.|TRBD2|TRBJ2-1
CASSLRLAGGPDYNEQFF
TGTGCCAGCAGCTTAAGACTAGCGGGAGGGCCTGACTACAATGAGCAGTTCTTC
>TRBV12-3/TRBV12-4|.|TRBD1|TRBJ1-6
CASSIRGPLDSPLHF
TGTGCCAGCAGTATCAGGGGGCCCCTTGATTCACCCCTCCACTTT
>TRBV6-1|.|TRBD1|TRBJ2-5
CASSEAGAQGAETQYF
TGTGCCAGCAGTGAAGCGGGGGCCCAGGGGGCAGAGACCCAGTACTTC
>TRBV5-1|once|TRBD1|TRBJ2-7
CASNPDRDGEQYF
TGCGCCAGCAACCCCGACAGGGACGGCGAGCAGTACTTC
>TRBV12-3/TRBV12-4|many|TRBD2|TRBJ2-5
CASSGTSGSRETQYF
TGTGCCAGCAGCGGGACTAGCGGGAGTCGGGAGACCCAGTACTTC
>TRBV27|many|.|TRBJ1-4
CASSSIDRQGLFF
TGTGCCAGCAGTTCCATCGATCGGCAAGGTCTGTTTTTT